The rows below give T cell receptor beta chains drawn from one sample of a study of cytomegalovirus exposure and HLA in healthy donors. Sequencing was performed with immunoSEQ multiplex PCR; in TCRdb, only in-frame clones are kept and a portion is missing. The repertoire holds 150,000 to 200,000 clones, more than 70% seen once, with around 8% in the top ten. Sequenced: PBMCs. The receptor source for this set is a middle-aged woman in good health and CMV-seropositive. Both conserved end residues are part of each CDR3. Fields, in order: clone size, D gene, J gene, V gene, CDR3 DNA, CDR3 protein. The D gene is left open where the match is weak. Clone size appears in some rows only: once, few, many, or a class for an expanded clone.

>.|.|TRBJ1-1|TRBV7-2
TGTGCCAGCAGTTTGACAGAGAACACTGAAGCTTTCTTT
CASSLTENTEAFF
>.|TRBD1|TRBJ2-7|TRBV15
TGTGCCACCAGCGGGGACAGGGCGGCCGAGCAGTACTTC
CATSGDRAAEQYF
>few|.|TRBJ2-7|TRBV2
TGTGCCAGCACCACCCCCGGCCGTACTATCTACGAGCAGTACTTC
CASTTPGRTIYEQYF
>.|.|TRBJ1-2|TRBV5-1
TGCGCCAGCAGCTTGATGGCAGGGGAGACCTATGGCTACACCTTC
CASSLMAGETYGYTF
>.|.|TRBJ2-7|TRBV7-9
TGTTCCATCGGACAGTTATCCTACGAGCAGTACTTC
CSIGQLSYEQYF
>few|.|TRBJ1-2|TRBV6-1
TGTGCCAGCAGTTGGCAGTCCTCTAACTATGGCTACACCTTC
CASSWQSSNYGYTF
>.|TRBD2|TRBJ2-1|TRBV16
TGTGCCAGCAGTCCTCCGGGACTAGCGGGAGGGCAGCTATACAATGAGCAGTTCTTC
CASSPPGLAGGQLYNEQFF
>.|.|TRBJ1-1|TRBV14
TGTGCCAGCAGTGCTCAAGCGAACACTGAAGCTTTCTTT
CASSAQANTEAFF
>.|.|TRBJ2-3|TRBV7-3
TGTGCCAGCAGCTTAGCCGGGCCCCCTGCGGGAGATACGCAGTATTTT
CASSLAGPPAGDTQYF
>once|.|TRBJ1-2|TRBV4-1
TGCGCCAGCAGCCAAGAAACAGGGTCGAACTATGGCTACACCTTC
CASSQETGSNYGYTF
>.|TRBD1|TRBJ2-1|TRBV28
TGTGCCAGCAGACCGCGACAGGGCTGGGAGCAGTTCTTC
CASRPRQGWEQFF
>.|TRBD2|TRBJ2-5|TRBV5-1
TGCGCCAGCAGCTTCGGCGGGAGTGATGAAGAGACCCAGTACTTC
CASSFGGSDEETQYF
>.|.|TRBJ1-1|TRBV5-1
TGCGCCAGCGGGGAACAGGGTTTTAACACTGAAGCTTTCTTT
CASGEQGFNTEAFF
>.|TRBD2|TRBJ2-5|TRBV7-2
TGTGCCAGCAGCTTAGGCGGACTAGCGGGATTGGAGACCCAGTACTTC
CASSLGGLAGLETQYF
>.|.|TRBJ2-2|TRBV7-3
TGTGCCAGCAGCTTAACGGGAGGGAACACCGGGGAGCTGTTTTTT
CASSLTGGNTGELFF
>.|.|TRBJ2-5|TRBV7-2
TGTGCCAGCAGCCCCGGCCAAGAGACCCAGTACTTC
CASSPGQETQYF
>few|TRBD2|TRBJ2-7|TRBV5-1
TGCGCCAGCAGCTTGGCCGGAGCGGGGGGTCGGGTCTACGAGCAGTACTTC
CASSLAGAGGRVYEQYF
>.|.|TRBJ1-5|TRBV28
TGTGCCAGCAGTTTATACAGTCCCATTCAGCCCCAGCATTTT
CASSLYSPIQPQHF
>few|.|TRBJ2-6|TRBV6-6
TGTGCCAGCAGTTACTTTCAGGGTTACGGGGCCAACGTCCTGACTTTC
CASSYFQGYGANVLTF
>.|TRBD2|TRBJ2-3|TRBV5-6
TGTGCCAGCAGCCGCATTGGGGGAGGGGCGGGCCTATTGACAGATACGCAGTATTTT
CASSRIGGGAGLLTDTQYF
>.|.|TRBJ2-7|TRBV27
TGTGCCAGCAGTTTATACGTCGGGAGCGTCGACGAGCAGTACTTC
CASSLYVGSVDEQYF
>few|TRBD1|TRBJ1-2|TRBV28
TGTGCCAGCAGTCTCCTCGGACAGGGAGTCTATGGCTACACCTTC
CASSLLGQGVYGYTF
>.|TRBD2|TRBJ2-1|TRBV7-9
TGTGCCAGCAGCCTTCGACTAGCGGGAGGCCCAGGGTTTAGTAATGAGCAGTTCTTC
CASSLRLAGGPGFSNEQFF
>.|TRBD1|TRBJ2-7|TRBV6-5
TGTGCCAGCAGTCCCAGGGGGCCTTTAGCCTACGAGCAGTACTTC
CASSPRGPLAYEQYF
>.|.|TRBJ1-5|TRBV7-8
TGTGCCAGCAGCTTAGGTCAGGAATATAGCAATCAGCCCCAGCATTTT
CASSLGQEYSNQPQHF
>few|TRBD1|TRBJ1-4|TRBV13
TGTGCCAGCAGCTTTTCGCTTACAGGGGCCCCCAATGAAAAACTGTTTTTT
CASSFSLTGAPNEKLFF
>few|TRBD1|TRBJ2-1|TRBV9
TGTGCCAGCAGCGTAGTGGGGACAGGGTCTTACAATGAGCAGTTCTTC
CASSVVGTGSYNEQFF
>once|TRBD1|TRBJ1-1|TRBV28
TGTGCCAGCAGTCAAATGGGACAGGTTTGGGAAGCTTTCTTT
CASSQMGQVWEAFF
>once|.|TRBJ1-5|TRBV7-2
TGTGCCAGCAGCCCGCAGGGGTATGGCAATCAGCCCCAGCATTTT
CASSPQGYGNQPQHF
>.|.|TRBJ1-2|TRBV7-9
TGTGCCAGCAGCCCCAGTCGCTACACCTTC
CASSPSRYTF
>few|.|TRBJ2-7|TRBV7-9
TGTGCCAGCAGCTTAATTGGTGGGGGCGCCTTCTACGAGCAGTACTTC
CASSLIGGGAFYEQYF
>.|TRBD2|TRBJ2-5|TRBV27
TGTGCCAGCAGTCAACTAGCCGGGAGGGCCTGGGAGACCCAGTACTTC
CASSQLAGRAWETQYF
>.|TRBD1|TRBJ1-5|TRBV4-2
TGTGCCAGCAGCCAAACGACAGGGGAGGTTCAGCCCCAGCATTTT
CASSQTTGEVQPQHF
>.|.|TRBJ1-3|TRBV14
TGTGCCAGCAGCCAAGAAGGAGGTTATGGAAACACCATATATTTT
CASSQEGGYGNTIYF
>.|.|TRBJ1-5|TRBV28
TGTGCCAGCAATACAGGGCGCCGACCCCAGCATTTT
CASNTGRRPQHF
>.|.|TRBJ2-6|TRBV14
TGTGCCAGCAGCCAACGGAGGGTTGGGGCCAACGTCCTGACTTTC
CASSQRRVGANVLTF
>.|.|TRBJ2-7|TRBV28
TGTGCCAGCAGTCACGGGGCCTACGAGCAGTACTTC
CASSHGAYEQYF
>.|TRBD2|TRBJ2-1|TRBV27
TGTGCCAGCAGTCCGACTAGCGGGTACAATGAGCAGTTCTTC
CASSPTSGYNEQFF
>.|.|TRBJ1-5|TRBV5-8
TGTGCCAGCAGCTTGGACGAGGCTCCTTGGTCGGGCAATCAGCCCCAGCATTTT
CASSLDEAPWSGNQPQHF
>once|TRBD1|TRBJ2-7|TRBV4-1
TGCGCCAGCAGCCAAGGACAGGGGTCCTCCTACGAGCAGTACTTC
CASSQGQGSSYEQYF
>once|.|TRBJ2-2|TRBV27
TGTGCCAGCAGTGACCTTGGGCTAGCTCCGACCGGGGAGCTGTTTTTT
CASSDLGLAPTGELFF
>.|.|TRBJ1-1|TRBV6-5
TGTGCCAGCAGTTACGCGCGGCAGGGCGGGAACACTGAAGCTTTCTTT
CASSYARQGGNTEAFF
>once|.|TRBJ2-4|TRBV4-1
TGCGCCAGCAGCCATGATCCCCGTACAGGAGAGAGGTCCAAAAACATTCAGTACTTC
CASSHDPRTGERSKNIQYF
>few|TRBD2|TRBJ2-5|TRBV25-1
TGTGCCAGCAGTGCCCCACGACTAGCGGGAAGTGAGGAGACCCAGTACTTC
CASSAPRLAGSEETQYF
>.|TRBD2|TRBJ2-3|TRBV18
TGTGCCAGCTCACCCCGGCTAGCGGAGAATACGCAGTATTTT
CASSPRLAENTQYF
>.|TRBD2|TRBJ2-1|TRBV28
TGTGCCAGCAGTGCAAGCGGGAGAGGCAATGAGCAGTTCTTC
CASSASGRGNEQFF
>.|.|TRBJ1-2|TRBV19
TGTGCCAGTAGTCCATTGGACAGCTATGGCTACACCTTC
CASSPLDSYGYTF
>once|.|TRBJ2-3|TRBV7-8
TGTGCCAGCAGCTTAGGCGGCAGCCCTAGCACAGATACGCAGTATTTT
CASSLGGSPSTDTQYF